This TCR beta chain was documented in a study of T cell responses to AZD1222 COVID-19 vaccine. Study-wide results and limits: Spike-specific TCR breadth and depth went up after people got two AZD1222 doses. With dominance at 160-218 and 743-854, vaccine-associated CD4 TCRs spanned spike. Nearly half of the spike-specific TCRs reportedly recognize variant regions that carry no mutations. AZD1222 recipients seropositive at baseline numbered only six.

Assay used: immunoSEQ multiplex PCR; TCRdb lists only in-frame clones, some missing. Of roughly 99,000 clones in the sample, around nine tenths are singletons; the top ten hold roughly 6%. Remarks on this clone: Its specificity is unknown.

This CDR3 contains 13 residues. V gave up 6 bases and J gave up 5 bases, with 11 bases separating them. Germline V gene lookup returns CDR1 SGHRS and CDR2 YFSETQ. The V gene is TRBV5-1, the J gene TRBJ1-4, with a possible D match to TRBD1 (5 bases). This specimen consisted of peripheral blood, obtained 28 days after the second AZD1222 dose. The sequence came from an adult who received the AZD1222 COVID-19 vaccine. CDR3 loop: CASTGGGNEKLFF. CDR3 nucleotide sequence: TGCGCCAGCACCGGGGGAGGCAATGAAAAACTGTTTTTT.